This passage covers 32 T cell receptor beta chains from one sample sequenced in a study of blood T cell repertoires in COVID-19. Clones were read by immunoSEQ multiplex PCR, and TCRdb kept only the in-frame ones, dropping some. The top ten clones hold roughly 9% of a sample with some 23,000 clones, around nine tenths of them seen once. The sample taken for sequencing was peripheral blood. These receptor sequences come from a human donor with active COVID-19. The donor label of this sample is uncertain.

V is TRBV5-4 and J is TRBJ2-1; 7 bases fit TRBD1. The CDR3 is made up of 12 amino acids. V was clipped by 2 bases and J by 7 bases; unmatched bases: 0. CDR1 and CDR2 (germline): SGHNT, YYREEE (reference sequence). CDR3 region: CASSFRGNEQFF. CDR3 DNA: TGTGCCAGCAGCTTCAGGGGGAATGAGCAGTTCTTC.

V gene TRBV29-1 combines with J gene TRBJ1-1; the D gene is possibly TRBD1 (5 bases). Germline V gene sequence: CDR1 SQVTM, CDR2 ANQGSEA. Trimming shortened V by 5 bases and J by 0 bases, and 16 bases separated the two germline ends. This CDR3 has 15 residues. DNA for the CDR3: TGCAGCGTTTCCCCACTTCCGGGGGTGAACACTGAAGCTTTCTTT. Translating it yields CSVSPLPGVNTEAFF.

V gene TRBV19 combines with J gene TRBJ2-7; D is perhaps TRBD1 (6 bases). Germline CDR1 reads LNHDA; CDR2 reads SQIVND (reference sequence). This CDR3 is built from 12 residues. The ends were cut back, 2 bases at V and 6 bases at J, with 8 bases in the middle. This chain's CDR3 is CASSISRGEQYF. The CDR3 bases are TGTGCCAGTAGTATATCCAGGGGCGAGCAGTACTTC.

This clone ranks as medium-sized. The rearrangement joins TRBV28 to TRBJ2-1, with no clear D. The V gene's germline CDR1 is MDHEN and CDR2 SYDVKM. This CDR3 comprises 13 residues. Trimming removed 7 bases from V and 10 bases from J, with 17 bases in between. In nucleotides, the CDR3 is TGTGCCAGCACCCTCTTGTATGCCACAGAGCAGTTCTTC. Protein sequence: CASTLLYATEQFF. Filled out from reference TRBV28 and TRBJ2-1, the complete variable domain reads DVKVTQSSRYLVKRTGEKVFLECVQDMDHENMFWYRQDPGLGLRLIYFSYDVKMKEKGDIPEGYSVSREKKERFSLILESASTNQTSMYLCASTLLYATEQFFGPGTRLTVL.

This rearrangement joins TRBV28 to TRBJ2-7; D not resolved. Trimming took off 6 bases at V and 0 bases at J, with 12 bases between the two ends. The CDR3 loop spans 14 amino acids. CDR1 is MDHEN, CDR2 SYDVKM, per germline. CDR3 region: CASSPSQPSYEQYF. CDR3 nucleotide sequence: TGTGCCAGCAGCCCGTCACAACCCTCCTACGAGCAGTACTTC.

The V and J genes are TRBV14 and TRBJ1-2; no clear D. The CDR3 is made up of 15 amino acids. The germline gives CDR1 SGHDN, CDR2 FVKESK. V was trimmed by 3 bases and J by 6 bases, leaving 17 bases between them. The CDR3 coding sequence is TGTGCCAGCAGCCACTGGAGGACCCAAGAGGATGGCTACACCTTC. Amino acids: CASSHWRTQEDGYTF. The full variable domain, rest sourced from reference TRBV14 and TRBJ1-2, is EAGVTQFPSHSVIEKGQTVTLRCDPISGHDNLYWYRRVMGKEIKFLLHFVKESKQDESGMPNNRFLAERTGGTYSTLKVQPAELEDSGVYFCASSHWRTQEDGYTFGSGTRLTVV.

This clone appeared once. The chain combines TRBV6-2 or TRBV6-3 with TRBJ2-7; D uncertain. This CDR3 has 13 residues. Germline V gene data show CDR1 as MNHEY and CDR2 as SVGEGT. V lost 5 bases, J lost 0 bases, and 8 bases lay in between. CDR3 sequence reads: CASSQRGSYEQYF. The CDR3 DNA follows: TGTGCCAGCAGTCAGAGAGGCTCCTACGAGCAGTACTTC.

This sequence joins TRBV15 and TRBJ1-2; maybe TRBD1 (5 bases). Germline V gives CDR1 LNHNV, CDR2 YYDKDF (reference sequence). V lost 0 bases and J 3 bases, leaving 5 bases between the germline ends. The CDR3 sequence is 13 residues long. For the CDR3, the DNA is TGTGCCACCAGCAGAGACAGGGACTATGGCTACACCTTC. Its protein product is CATSRDRDYGYTF.

This chain links TRBV19 with TRBJ2-5; TRBD2 aligns across 7 bases. The CDR3 extends over 15 amino acids. The germline V gene has CDR1 LNHDA and CDR2 SQIVND (reference sequence). Trimming took 3 bases from V and 3 from J; bases not matched to a gene: 7. CDR3 in DNA: TGTGCCAGTAGTATCAAGCGGGGAAGGGAAGAGACCCAGTACTTC. Translation: CASSIKRGREETQYF.

The CDR3 loop reads CAWRDPGFSGNTIYF. The CDR3 nucleotides read TGTGCCTGGAGGGACCCAGGGTTCTCTGGAAACACCATATATTTT. The rearrangement uses TRBV30 and TRBJ1-3, with D perhaps TRBD1 (5 bases). Per germline, CDR1 GTSNPN and CDR2 SVGIG (reference sequence). The length of the CDR3 is 15 residues. V lost 3 bases, J lost 0 bases, and 12 bases lay in between. Supplemented by reference TRBV30 and TRBJ1-3, the full variable domain reads SQTIHQWPATLVQPVGSPLSLECTVEGTSNPNLYWYRQAAGRGLQLLFYSVGIGQISSEVPQNLSASRPQDRQFILSSKKLLLSDSGFYLCAWRDPGFSGNTIYFGEGSWLTVV.

This chain uses TRBV6-4 with TRBJ2-1, with TRBD2 identical over 9 bases. Germline V gene data show CDR1 as MRHNA and CDR2 as SNTAGT. Unmatched junction bases numbered 2, after V lost 0 bases and J lost 2 bases. The CDR3 loop spans 16 amino acids. The CDR3 reads CASSDSLAGTYNEQFF. CDR3 DNA: TGTGCCAGCAGTGACTCGCTAGCGGGGACCTACAATGAGCAGTTCTTC.

The chain combines TRBV10-3 with TRBJ2-1; 7 positions agree with TRBD2. Germline V CDR1 and CDR2: ENHRY, SYGVKD. CDR3 length equals 14 residues. Trimming removed 8 bases from V and 9 bases from J; junction bases left unmatched: 13. Here the CDR3 DNA reads TGTGCCATCGGAGGGGCGGGAGTTCGGGGTGAGCAGTTCTTC. Its translation: CAIGGAGVRGEQFF.

Only one count was recorded for this clone. The chain uses TRBV9 and TRBJ2-2, with D perhaps TRBD2 (5 bases). This CDR3 comprises 16 residues. Per the germline V gene, CDR1 is SGDLS and CDR2 is YYNGEE. The ends were cut back, 0 bases at V and 7 bases at J, with 16 bases in the middle. The CDR3: CASSVEGRTQFGELFF. Here the CDR3 DNA reads TGTGCCAGCAGCGTAGAAGGGCGGACTCAATTCGGGGAGCTGTTTTTT.

The chain combines TRBV11-3 with TRBJ1-2; TRBD1 agrees at 8 bases. Germline CDR1 reads SGHNT; CDR2 reads YENEEA. The ends lost 5 bases at V and 6 bases at J; junction bases unmatched: 11. The CDR3 has 15 amino acids. Written as DNA, the CDR3 is TGTGCCAGCAGCCCCGCGACAGGGGTTATAGATGGCTACACCTTC. Residues: CASSPATGVIDGYTF.

The chain carries TRBV10-3 and TRBJ1-4; 8 positions agree with TRBD1. The trim removed 6 bases at V and 0 bases at J, leaving 3 bases unmatched. The germline V gene encodes CDR1 ENHRY and CDR2 SYGVKD. The length of the CDR3 is 15 residues. The CDR3 DNA reads as TGTGCCATCAGGACAGGGGAAGCAACTAATGAAAAACTGTTTTTT. Residues: CAIRTGEATNEKLFF.

The chain employs TRBV3-1 (or the pseudogene TRBV3-2) and TRBJ1-4; TRBD1 is a possible D gene (5 bases). Germline V gene data show CDR1 as LGHDT and CDR2 as YNNKEL (reference sequence). Trimming stripped 2 bases from V and 0 bases from J, with 7 bases between. The CDR3 runs to 15 residues. The CDR3 DNA sequence: TGTGCCAGCAGCCAAACGACAGCAACTAATGAAAAACTGTTTTTT. Protein: CASSQTTATNEKLFF.

The J gene is TRBJ1-5, the V gene TRBV7-2; 10 positions agree with TRBD1. Trimming at V came to 6 bases and at J to 6 bases, leaving 11 bases not matched to a gene. This CDR3 spans 16 amino acids. Germline CDR1 is SGHTA and CDR2 is FQGNSA. In DNA, the CDR3 is TGTGCCAGCAGTCTCTTGGGACAGGGGATCGGTCAGCCCCAGCATTTT. Translating it yields CASSLLGQGIGQPQHF.

On this clone: Distinct nucleotide sequences in the sample also encode this CDR3. The chain combines TRBV6-6 with TRBJ2-7; D is unresolved. Trimming cost V 6 bases and J 2 bases, with 5 bases left between them. This CDR3 has 11 amino acids. CDR1 MNHNY and CDR2 SVGAGI come from the germline V gene (reference sequence). The chain's CDR3 is CASRQTYEQYF. DNA of the CDR3: TGTGCCAGCAGACAGACCTACGAGCAGTACTTC.

The chain links TRBV19 to TRBJ2-1; 9 bases agree with TRBD2. The CDR3 contains 16 residues. Germline loops: CDR1 LNHDA, CDR2 SQIVND (reference sequence). V shed 5 bases and J 3 bases; nucleotides not matched to a gene: 8. The CDR3, as DNA: TGTGCCAGTAGTCATATAGCGGGAGCCTTCTACAATGAGCAGTTCTTC. Encoded protein: CASSHIAGAFYNEQFF.

This rearrangement joins TRBV7-2 to TRBJ1-1, with TRBD1 identical over 7 bases. V was pared by 1 base and J by 0 bases, with 2 bases of the junction left unmatched. CDR3 size: 15 residues. Germline V CDR1 and CDR2: SGHTA, FQGNSA. In nucleotides, the CDR3 is TGTGCCAGCAGCTTAGTGACAGGGATGAACACTGAAGCTTTCTTT. It encodes CASSLVTGMNTEAFF.

V and J are TRBV2 and TRBJ1-2; possible D gene TRBD1, 6 bases. In germline, CDR1 is SNHLY, CDR2 FYNNEI. The CDR3 length is 15 residues. The ends were cut back, 3 bases at V and 0 bases at J, with 11 bases in the middle. The CDR3 reads CASSDRPGANYGYTF. Here the CDR3 DNA reads TGTGCCAGCAGTGACAGGCCAGGGGCTAACTATGGCTACACCTTC.

This chain links TRBV28 with TRBJ2-3; weak D call: TRBD2 (6 bases). Germline CDR1 and CDR2: MDHEN and SYDVKM. This CDR3 has 15 amino acids. The ends were cut back, 5 bases at V and 6 bases at J, with 18 bases in the middle. The CDR3 bases are TGTGCCAGCAGTCAATCCACCCGCGGGGCGGATACGCAGTATTTT. Translated, it gives CASSQSTRGADTQYF.

The rearrangement links TRBV5-6 to TRBJ1-1; a weak D match, TRBD1 (5 bases). The CDR3 is 14 residues long. V was trimmed by 7 bases and J by 0 bases, leaving 13 bases between them. Germline values: CDR1 SGHDT, CDR2 YYEEEE. The DNA of the CDR3 is TGTGCCAGCGGCGAGGACAAAATGAACACTGAAGCTTTCTTT. Translation: CASGEDKMNTEAFF.

V is TRBV28 and J is TRBJ2-7; 8 bases are a match to TRBD2. The germline V gene encodes CDR1 MDHEN and CDR2 SYDVKM. Trimming took 1 base from V and 4 from J; bases not matched to a gene: 6. The CDR3 covers 15 residues. CDR3 in amino acids: CASSLYSGSRYEQYF. The CDR3 nucleotides are TGTGCCAGCAGTTTATACAGCGGGAGCAGGTACGAGCAGTACTTC.

The genes are TRBV24-1 and TRBJ1-2, with TRBD1 as a possible D gene (5 bases). This CDR3 is built from 13 residues. The V gene lost 0 bases and the J gene lost 8 bases, with 9 bases spanning the gap. Per the germline V gene, CDR1 is KGHDR and CDR2 is SFDVKD. The CDR3 nucleotides read TGTGCCACCAGTGATTTGGCAGGGAACGGCTACACCTTC. Encoded protein: CATSDLAGNGYTF.

This chain links TRBV19 with TRBJ2-5, with a possible D match to TRBD1 (5 bases). This CDR3 spans 13 amino acids. The V gene lost 5 bases and the J gene lost 2 bases, with 9 bases spanning the gap. Germline assignment: CDR1 LNHDA and CDR2 SQIVND (reference sequence). CDR3 sequence (DNA): TGTGCCAGTAGTCAGAACAGGCAAGAGACCCAGTACTTC. It encodes CASSQNRQETQYF.

By its share, this clone is large. V is TRBV30 and J is TRBJ2-7; TRBD1 is a possible D gene (5 bases). There are 13 residues in the CDR3. V shed 2 bases and J shed 4 bases, with 12 bases lying between them. CDR1 is GTSNPN and CDR2 is SVGIG in the germline V gene (reference sequence). CDR3 sequence reads: CAWSLWGQYEQYF. The CDR3 DNA reads TGTGCCTGGAGTTTGTGGGGCCAGTACGAGCAGTACTTC.

The V and J genes are TRBV11-3 and TRBJ2-7; D may be TRBD1 (6 bases). The CDR3 length is 13 residues. Trimming pared 5 bases from V and 2 bases from J, leaving 10 bases between. CDR1 SGHNT and CDR2 YENEEA come from the germline V gene. CDR3 in DNA: TGTGCCAGCAGCCCACGGACAGCCTACGAGCAGTACTTC. Translation: CASSPRTAYEQYF.

The V gene is TRBV9, the J gene TRBJ2-2; D perhaps matches TRBD2 (5 bases). The CDR3 is 15 amino acids. Germline-derived CDR1 and CDR2 are SGDLS and YYNGEE. Deletions cut 5 bases from V and 4 bases from J, with 15 bases between. CDR3: CASRSGPRGTGELFF. DNA of the CDR3: TGTGCCAGCAGGTCCGGGCCCCGGGGCACCGGGGAGCTGTTTTTT.

The chain employs TRBV6-6 and TRBJ2-7; 9 bases are a match to TRBD2. CDR3 length equals 14 residues. V dropped 10 bases and J dropped 6; count of bases not matched to a gene: 13. Looked up from germline, CDR1 is MNHNY and CDR2 is SVGAGI (reference sequence). The CDR3 protein is CATSGTSRNGEQYF. The CDR3 DNA reads TGTGCCACCTCCGGGACTAGCAGAAACGGCGAGCAGTACTTC.

The CDR3 sequence: CSVEDQAGNYNEQFF. As DNA, the CDR3 is TGCAGCGTTGAAGATCAAGCGGGGAACTACAATGAGCAGTTCTTC. V usage is TRBV29-1 and J usage is TRBJ2-1, with 7 bases identical to TRBD2. Trimming cost V 0 bases and J 3 bases; bases outside gene matches: 5. The CDR3 totals 15 residues. CDR1 is SQVTM, CDR2 ANQGSEA, per germline.

The chain combines TRBV7-8 with TRBJ1-3, with no clear D. Trimming shortened V by 7 bases and J by 0 bases, and 13 bases separated the two germline ends. The CDR3 is 15 amino acids. Per the germline V gene, CDR1 is SGHVS and CDR2 is FQNEAQ. CDR3 DNA: TGTGCCAGCAAGTTTACAGAGAGCTCTGGAAACACCATATATTTT. Translated, it gives CASKFTESSGNTIYF.